The rows below give T cell receptor beta chains drawn from one sample of a study of blood T cell repertoires in COVID-19. Only in-frame clones appear in the TCRdb table, and some are missing; sequencing was by immunoSEQ multiplex PCR. The sample lists under 50,000 clones, 69% seen once, with around 6.5% in the top ten. Sequenced input: peripheral blood. These receptor sequences come from a man older than 75 with acute or convalescent COVID-19. CDR3s include the opening cysteine and the closing phenylalanine or tryptophan. D genes are given only for firm matches. For some rows the clone size is stated as once, few or many, or as a class when expanded; others skip it.

>.|.|TRBJ2-7|TRBV30
CAGRDISYEQYF
TGTGCCGGGAGGGACATTTCCTACGAGCAGTACTTC
>.|.|TRBJ1-1|TRBV7-9
CASSLTGSLNTEAFF
TGTGCCAGCAGCCTGACGGGGTCCCTGAACACTGAAGCTTTCTTT
>few|.|TRBJ2-1|TRBV5-3
CARSLRRERPYNEQFF
TGTGCCAGAAGCTTGCGGAGGGAGAGGCCGTACAATGAGCAGTTCTTC
>.|TRBD1|TRBJ2-5|TRBV4-1
CASSQGTGGPQETQYF
TGCGCCAGCAGCCAAGGGACAGGGGGTCCGCAAGAGACCCAGTACTTC
>.|TRBD1|TRBJ1-2|TRBV5-6
CASSLITGTGYGYTF
TGTGCCAGCAGCTTAATCACCGGGACAGGGTATGGCTACACCTTC
>.|TRBD1|TRBJ1-4|TRBV2
CASNYRDRGEKLFF
TGTGCCAGCAACTACCGGGACAGGGGCGAAAAACTGTTTTTT
>.|TRBD2|TRBJ2-5|TRBV7-9
CASSLGLAGGETQYF
TGTGCCAGCAGCTTGGGACTAGCGGGAGGAGAGACCCAGTACTTC
>.|.|TRBJ1-6|TRBV5-1
CASSPSGDMGNSPLHF
TGCGCCAGCAGCCCCTCTGGGGACATGGGTAATTCACCCCTCCACTTT
>.|TRBD1|TRBJ2-1|TRBV5-1
CASSLSGTENNEQFF
TGCGCCAGCAGCCTATCCGGGACAGAGAACAATGAGCAGTTCTTC
>.|.|TRBJ1-2|TRBV6-5
CASSYSSGSYGYTF
TGTGCCAGCAGTTACTCGTCAGGGTCCTATGGCTACACCTTC
>.|TRBD1|TRBJ2-5|TRBV12-3/TRBV12-4
CASSFRQGETQYF
TGTGCCAGCAGTTTTAGACAGGGGGAGACCCAGTACTTC
>.|TRBD2|TRBJ2-5|TRBV24-1
CATSDGGLAGKETQYF
TGTGCCACCAGTGATGGGGGGCTAGCGGGGAAAGAGACCCAGTACTTC
>.|.|TRBJ1-2|TRBV5-6
CASSLEGHTGTEDYGYTF
TGTGCCAGCAGCTTGGAGGGCCACACGGGAACGGAGGACTATGGCTACACCTTC
>.|.|TRBJ1-2|TRBV2
CASSEGGGKNYGYTF
TGTGCCAGCAGTGAAGGGGGGGGCAAGAACTATGGCTACACCTTC
>.|.|TRBJ2-7|TRBV4-1
CASSQDSVSYEQYF
TGCGCCAGCAGCCAAGATAGTGTCTCCTACGAGCAGTACTTC
>.|.|TRBJ2-7|TRBV5-4
CASSSEKTGALSYEQYF
TGTGCCAGCAGCTCGGAAAAGACAGGTGCATTATCCTACGAGCAGTACTTC
>.|.|TRBJ1-1|TRBV29-1
CSVEGQFNTEAFF
TGCAGCGTTGAAGGACAGTTTAACACTGAAGCTTTCTTT
>.|.|TRBJ2-3|TRBV5-1
CVSSLVRSGEDTQYF
TGCGTCAGCAGCTTGGTTAGGTCGGGGGAAGATACGCAGTATTTT
>.|.|TRBJ2-3|TRBV11-3
CASSLLEADTQYF
TGTGCCAGCAGCTTACTAGAGGCAGATACGCAGTATTTT
>.|.|TRBJ2-1|TRBV6-5
CASSSPGSLFYNEQFF
TGTGCCAGCAGTTCGCCCGGGTCCCTTTTTTACAATGAGCAGTTCTTC
>few|TRBD2|TRBJ2-3|TRBV19
CASNRGAGGPDTQYF
TGTGCCAGTAACCGGGGGGCGGGAGGGCCAGATACGCAGTATTTT
>few|.|TRBJ1-5|TRBV19
CASSIHAYSNQPQHF
TGTGCCAGTAGTATACATGCCTATAGCAATCAGCCCCAGCATTTT
>.|TRBD1|TRBJ1-6|TRBV5-4
CASSSARQGEKSPLHF
TGTGCCAGCAGCTCGGCCCGACAGGGGGAAAAATCACCCCTCCACTTT
>.|.|TRBJ2-7|TRBV5-5
CASSLEGPPGYEQYF
TGTGCCAGCAGCTTGGAAGGCCCCCCGGGGTACGAGCAGTACTTC
>.|TRBD2|TRBJ2-7|TRBV7-2
CASSPLAGGPNEQYF
TGTGCCAGCAGCCCCCTGGCGGGAGGGCCGAATGAGCAGTACTTC
>once|TRBD1|TRBJ1-1|TRBV28
CASSFGTGGNTEAFF
TGTGCCAGCAGTTTCGGGACAGGGGGTAACACTGAAGCTTTCTTT
>few|.|TRBJ2-7|TRBV9
CASSVGGSGYEQYF
TGTGCCAGCAGCGTAGGGGGTAGCGGTTACGAGCAGTACTTC
>few|.|TRBJ1-6|TRBV29-1
CSVGGGRDSPLHF
TGCAGCGTTGGAGGAGGGAGGGATTCACCCCTCCACTTT
>.|.|TRBJ2-7|TRBV18
CASSPTMSGVSYEQYF
TGTGCCAGCTCACCCACAATGTCGGGGGTCAGCTACGAGCAGTACTTC
>.|TRBD1|TRBJ1-4|TRBV6-5
CASSSRTGTNEKLFF
TGTGCCAGCAGTTCCCGGACAGGGACTAATGAAAAACTGTTTTTT
>.|TRBD2|TRBJ2-6|TRBV19
CASSIKGRAGANVLTF
TGTGCCAGTAGTATTAAGGGGAGGGCTGGGGCCAACGTCCTGACTTTC
>.|.|TRBJ2-2|TRBV3-1/TRBV3-2
CASSQDAGAFTNTGELFF
TGTGCCAGCAGCCAAGACGCAGGGGCGTTTACGAACACCGGGGAGCTGTTTTTT
>.|TRBD2|TRBJ2-3|TRBV14
CASSQETSSSDTQYF
TGTGCCAGCAGCCAAGAGACTAGCTCATCAGATACGCAGTATTTT
>.|TRBD1|TRBJ1-2|TRBV6-5
CASSSGTGGLGYTF
TGTGCCAGCAGTTCCGGGACAGGGGGCCTTGGCTACACCTTC
>.|.|TRBJ1-1|TRBV27
CASSLRGGDTEAFF
TGTGCCAGCAGTTTACGAGGGGGGGACACTGAAGCTTTCTTT
>.|.|TRBJ2-7|TRBV5-4
CATLDDRLSEQYF
TGTGCCACCCTAGACGACAGGCTAAGCGAGCAGTACTTC
>.|TRBD1|TRBJ2-1|TRBV10-2
CASSEPGQGSYNEQFF
TGCGCCAGCAGTGAACCGGGACAGGGGAGTTACAATGAGCAGTTCTTC
>.|TRBD1|TRBJ1-6|TRBV27
CASSRQDRVSNSPLHF
TGTGCCAGCAGTAGGCAGGACAGGGTATCCAATTCACCCCTCCACTTT
>many|TRBD1|TRBJ1-1|TRBV9
CASSVTGENTEAFF
TGTGCCAGCAGCGTGACAGGGGAGAACACTGAAGCTTTCTTT
>.|.|TRBJ1-1|TRBV6-5
CASSSYTGRRDTEAFF
TGTGCCAGCAGTTCTTACACAGGGCGAAGAGACACTGAAGCTTTCTTT
>few|.|TRBJ1-5|TRBV5-8
CASSLRGGGNQPQHF
TGTGCCAGCAGCTTGCGGGGGGGTGGCAATCAGCCCCAGCATTTT
>.|.|TRBJ2-3|TRBV10-3
CAISAPGTLSTDTQYF
TGTGCCATCAGTGCCCCAGGGACTCTCAGCACAGATACGCAGTATTTT
>.|TRBD2|TRBJ2-7|TRBV7-2
CASSPGTSGRACYF
TGTGCCAGCAGCCCCGGGACTAGCGGGAGGGCCTGTTACTTC
>.|.|TRBJ2-1|TRBV7-2
CASSLGLRHNEQFF
TGTGCCAGCAGCTTAGGCCTGCGGCACAATGAGCAGTTCTTC
>.|.|TRBJ2-1|TRBV25-1
CASSEAGANEQFF
TGTGCCAGCAGTGAAGCTGGAGCAAATGAGCAGTTCTTC
>.|.|TRBJ2-1|TRBV16
CASSQPGTYNEQFF
TGTGCCAGCAGCCAACCCGGGACCTACAATGAGCAGTTCTTC